This T cell receptor (beta chain) was obtained from a study of patients and donors after allogeneic stem cell transplantation. CDR3 length: 13 residues. The V gene end was trimmed by 4 bases and the J gene end by 6 bases; junction bases not matched to a gene: 3. From germline, CDR1 is LGHDT and CDR2 YNNKEL (reference sequence). A single record per CDR3 protein comes from TCRdb applying MiXCR to the RT-PCR reads. The sample lists 100,000 to 130,000 distinct CDR3 sequences; 35% were seen once. The TCR comes from a human donor who was either an allogeneic HSCT recipient or a stem cell or donor lymphocyte infusion donor (not recorded which). It is not recorded whose cells these are; they may come from a transplant donor. The sample taken for sequencing was blood, either unsorted or a sorted T cell fraction (not recorded which). This chain links TRBV3-1 with TRBJ1-5, with 7 bases aligning to TRBD1. Here the CDR3 DNA reads TGTGCCAGCAGCCGACAGGGTAGTCAGCCCCAGCATTTT. Protein sequence: CASSRQGSQPQHF.